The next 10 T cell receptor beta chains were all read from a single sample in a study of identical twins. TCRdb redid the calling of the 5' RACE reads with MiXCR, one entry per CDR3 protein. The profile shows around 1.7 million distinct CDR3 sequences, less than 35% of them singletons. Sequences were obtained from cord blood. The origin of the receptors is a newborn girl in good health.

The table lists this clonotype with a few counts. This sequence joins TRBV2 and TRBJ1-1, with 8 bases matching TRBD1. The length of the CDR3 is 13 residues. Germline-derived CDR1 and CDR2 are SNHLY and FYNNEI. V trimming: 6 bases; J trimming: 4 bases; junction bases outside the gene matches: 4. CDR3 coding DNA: TGTGCCAGCAGGGACAGGGTACCCACTGAAGCTTTCTTT. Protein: CASRDRVPTEAFF.

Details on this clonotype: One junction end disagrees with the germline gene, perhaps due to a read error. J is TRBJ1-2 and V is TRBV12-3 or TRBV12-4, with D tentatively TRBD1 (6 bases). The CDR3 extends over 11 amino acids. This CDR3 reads CDSRGGGVYTF. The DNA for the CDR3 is TGTGACAGCCGAGGGGGAGGAGTCTACACCTTC.

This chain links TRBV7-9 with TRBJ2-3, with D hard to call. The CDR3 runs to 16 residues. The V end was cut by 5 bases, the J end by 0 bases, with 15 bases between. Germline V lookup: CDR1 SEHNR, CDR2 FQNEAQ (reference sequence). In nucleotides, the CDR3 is TGTGCCAGCAGCCCTGCGAGCCTCGGTAGCACAGATACGCAGTATTTT. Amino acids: CASSPASLGSTDTQYF.

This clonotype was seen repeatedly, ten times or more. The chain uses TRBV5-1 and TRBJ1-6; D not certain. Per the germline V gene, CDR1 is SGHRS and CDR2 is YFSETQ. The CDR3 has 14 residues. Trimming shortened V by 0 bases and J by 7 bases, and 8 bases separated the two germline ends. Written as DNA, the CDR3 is TGCGCCAGCAGCTTGGACGGCTTCAATTCACCCCTCCACTTT. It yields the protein CASSLDGFNSPLHF.

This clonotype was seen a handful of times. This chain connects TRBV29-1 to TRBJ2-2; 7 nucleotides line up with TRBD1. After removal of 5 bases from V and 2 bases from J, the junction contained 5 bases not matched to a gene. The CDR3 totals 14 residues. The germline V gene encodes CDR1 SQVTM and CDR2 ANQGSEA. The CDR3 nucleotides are TGCAGCGTTCACCGGGACAGAAACACCGGGGAGCTGTTTTTT. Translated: CSVHRDRNTGELFF.

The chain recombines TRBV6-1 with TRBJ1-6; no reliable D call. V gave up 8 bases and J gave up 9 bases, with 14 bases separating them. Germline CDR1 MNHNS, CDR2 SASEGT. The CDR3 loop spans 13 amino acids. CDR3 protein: CASFMSHGSPLHF. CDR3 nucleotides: TGTGCCAGCTTCATGAGTCACGGTTCACCCCTCCACTTT.

The CDR3 DNA reads as TGTGCCAGCAGCTTAGCGGCGGGGGGCCGTAGGGATACGCAGTATTTT. Encoded protein: CASSLAAGGRRDTQYF. The V call is TRBV7-9, the J call TRBJ2-3; 8 nucleotides align to TRBD2. From germline, CDR1 is SEHNR and CDR2 FQNEAQ (reference sequence). This CDR3 is 16 amino acids long. The V and J ends lost 0 bases and 6 bases, in that order; junction bases with no gene match: 8.

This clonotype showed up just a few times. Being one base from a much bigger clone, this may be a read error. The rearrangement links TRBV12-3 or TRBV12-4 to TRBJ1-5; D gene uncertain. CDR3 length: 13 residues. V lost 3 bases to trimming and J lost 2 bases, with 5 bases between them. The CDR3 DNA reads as TGTGCCAGCAGTTTCAAAGGCAATCAGCCCCAGCATTTT. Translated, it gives CASSFKGNQPQHF.

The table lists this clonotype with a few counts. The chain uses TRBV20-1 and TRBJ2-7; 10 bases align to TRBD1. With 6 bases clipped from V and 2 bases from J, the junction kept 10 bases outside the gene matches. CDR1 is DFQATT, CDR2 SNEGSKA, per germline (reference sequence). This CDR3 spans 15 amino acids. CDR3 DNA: TGCAGTGCCTTCCGGGACAGGGGCAATACCTACGAGCAGTACTTC. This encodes CSAFRDRGNTYEQYF.

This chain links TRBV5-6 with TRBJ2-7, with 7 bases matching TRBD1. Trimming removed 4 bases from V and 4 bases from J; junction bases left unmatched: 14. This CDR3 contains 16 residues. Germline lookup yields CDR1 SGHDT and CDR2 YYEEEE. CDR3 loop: CASSKIGPFRGYEQYF. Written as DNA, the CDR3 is TGTGCCAGCAGCAAAATAGGGCCTTTCAGGGGGTACGAGCAGTACTTC.